The 24 T cell receptor beta chains below all came from one sample that was sequenced in a study of T-cell memory formation after mild COVID-19. One entry per CDR3 protein, called by TCRdb with MiXCR from the 5' RACE reads. The profile shows over 6,500 distinct CDR3 sequences, approximately 33% of them singletons. Input material: PBMCs or a T cell subset sorted from them (not recorded which). The receptors were gathered from an adult woman who had mild COVID-19 (a few samples of this study predate the infection). Cell type and time point are not known.

This clonotype was seen many times. The chain recombines TRBV30 with TRBJ2-7, with TRBD2 as a possible D gene (7 bases). This CDR3 contains 13 residues. Germline CDR1 and CDR2: GTSNPN and SVGIG (reference sequence). Trimming removed 4 bases from V and 2 bases from J, with 12 bases in between. CDR3 DNA sequence: TGTGCCTGGAAAAGGGGGGGCACCTACGAGCAGTACTTC. It encodes CAWKRGGTYEQYF.

This clonotype was seen ten or more times. CDR3 region: CASSLPGLAGDSYNEQFF. Written as DNA, the CDR3 is TGTGCCAGCAGCTTACCGGGACTAGCGGGGGACTCCTACAATGAGCAGTTCTTC. J is TRBJ2-1 and V is TRBV7-3, with 14 bases matching TRBD2. The V gene's germline CDR1 is SGHTA and CDR2 FQGTGA. The V and J ends lost 2 bases and 0 bases, in that order; junction bases with no gene match: 3. The CDR3 is 18 residues long.

Relative to its sample, this clonotype is medium-sized. V and J are TRBV6-2 or TRBV6-3 and TRBJ2-5; 10 bases are shared with TRBD2. There are 14 residues in the CDR3. Unmatched junction bases numbered 7, after V lost 5 bases and J lost 7 bases. Looked up from germline, CDR1 is MNHEY and CDR2 is SVGEGT. CDR3 protein: CASSAWTSGGTQYF. The CDR3 nucleotides are TGTGCCAGCAGTGCCTGGACTAGCGGTGGGACCCAGTACTTC.

This sequence joins TRBV12-3 or TRBV12-4 and TRBJ1-2; D remains ambiguous. The germline V and J ends were trimmed by 5 bases and 8 bases, with 12 bases remaining between them. The CDR3 is made up of 12 amino acids. This CDR3 is CASSPVVRGYTF. The CDR3 region has the DNA TGTGCCAGCAGTCCAGTAGTTCGGGGCTACACCTTC.

The rearrangement uses TRBV24-1 and TRBJ2-5; D may correspond to TRBD1 or TRBD2 (5 bases each). The CDR3 runs 14 residues. Between the trimmed V and J ends, which lost 4 bases and 2 bases, there was a span of 10 bases. Germline assignment: CDR1 KGHDR and CDR2 SFDVKD. The CDR3 sequence: CATSDGTGQETQYF. The DNA for the CDR3 is TGTGCCACCAGTGACGGGACCGGACAAGAGACCCAGTACTTC.

This clonotype was recorded at least ten times. The J gene is TRBJ2-1, the V gene TRBV4-1, with TRBD2 identical over 10 bases. Trimming at V came to 0 bases and at J to 5 bases, leaving 4 bases not matched to a gene. The germline V gene has CDR1 MGHRA and CDR2 YSYEKL. CDR3 length: 16 amino acids. In DNA form, the CDR3 reads TGCGCCAGCAGCCAAGAGTGGCTAGCGGGGGACAATGAGCAGTTCTTC. Translating it yields CASSQEWLAGDNEQFF.

This clonotype was picked up many times. The chain carries TRBV9 and TRBJ2-2; 7 positions match TRBD1. V dropped 3 bases and J dropped 4; count of bases not matched to a gene: 9. The CDR3 is 16 amino acids. CDR1 is SGDLS, CDR2 YYNGEE, per germline. The CDR3 DNA follows: TGTGCCAGCAGCGCACACAGGGGCTCAGGCACCGGGGAGCTGTTTTTT. Protein product: CASSAHRGSGTGELFF.

This clonotype was seen repeatedly, ten times or more. J is TRBJ1-6 and V is TRBV7-2; perhaps TRBD1 as D (6 bases). In germline, CDR1 is SGHTA, CDR2 FQGNSA. Deletions cut 0 bases from V and 2 bases from J, with 14 bases between. CDR3 length: 18 residues. The DNA of the CDR3 is TGTGCCAGCAGCTTAGCCTCCCGGTGGACAGCCTATAATTCACCCCTCCACTTT. Amino acid sequence: CASSLASRWTAYNSPLHF.

V usage is TRBV12-3 or TRBV12-4 and J usage is TRBJ2-7, with D maybe TRBD2 (6 bases). Deletions cut 6 bases from V and 2 bases from J, with 11 bases between. The CDR3 covers 13 residues. The CDR3 DNA reads as TGTGCCAGCAGGCTAGCGAGAGCCTACGAGCAGTACTTC. It yields the protein CASRLARAYEQYF.

This clonotype showed up many times. The chain joins TRBV4-1 to TRBJ1-1; 8 bases line up with TRBD1. The CDR3 runs to 14 residues. V lost 5 bases and J lost 0; bases outside the gene matches: 2. Germline V gene lookup returns CDR1 MGHRA and CDR2 YSYEKL. CDR3 residues: CASSRTGLNTEAFF. The CDR3 DNA reads TGCGCCAGCAGCAGGACAGGGCTGAACACTGAAGCTTTCTTT.

The chain recombines TRBV4-1 with TRBJ1-2; tentative D call: TRBD1 (6 bases). The germline V gene has CDR1 MGHRA and CDR2 YSYEKL. CDR3 length: 16 amino acids. Trimming left V 2 bases short and J 4 bases short, with 17 bases between. The CDR3, as DNA: TGCGCCAGCAGCCAAACGGTCCGACAGGAGCTCTATGGCTACACCTTC. This encodes CASSQTVRQELYGYTF.

Ten or more counts support this clonotype. This chain links TRBV4-2 with TRBJ1-2; possibly TRBD1 for D (5 bases). Trimming removed 1 base from V and 8 bases from J, with 17 bases in between. CDR3 size: 15 residues. From germline, CDR1 is LGHNA and CDR2 YNFKEQ. CDR3 loop: CASSQALGTTRGYTF. The DNA for the CDR3 is TGTGCCAGCAGCCAAGCGTTAGGGACGACGAGGGGCTACACCTTC.

This clonotype has ten or more counts. A much larger clone differs from this one at a single base, so this may be a read error. The chain combines TRBV7-3 with TRBJ2-1; D is possibly TRBD2 (6 bases). The V end was cut by 8 bases, the J end by 9 bases, with 20 bases between. This CDR3 spans 14 amino acids. Germline-derived CDR1 and CDR2 are SGHTA and FQGTGA. This chain's CDR3 is CASAQVPGGIEQFF. CDR3 DNA: TGTGCCAGCGCCCAAGTCCCCGGAGGGATTGAGCAGTTCTTC.

V gene TRBV20-1 combines with J gene TRBJ2-3; maybe TRBD2 (5 bases). V dropped 6 bases and J dropped 1 base, with 14 bases sitting between them. The germline V gene has CDR1 DFQATT and CDR2 SNEGSKA (reference sequence). The CDR3 is made up of 14 amino acids. The CDR3 region is CSAGPGSRTDTQYF. CDR3 sequence (DNA): TGCAGTGCCGGCCCGGGGAGCCGCACAGATACGCAGTATTTT.

This clonotype is medium-sized (0.01 to 0.1%) within its sample. The CDR3 sequence is CAIRPPGRGDAEAFF. The CDR3 region has the DNA TGTGCCATCAGGCCCCCGGGACGGGGAGACGCGGAAGCTTTCTTT. The J gene is TRBJ1-1, the V gene TRBV10-3; D perhaps matches TRBD1 (5 bases). Germline values: CDR1 ENHRY, CDR2 SYGVKD. CDR3 size: 15 residues. V gave up 6 bases and J gave up 8 bases, with 22 bases separating them.

This clonotype was recorded at least ten times. The V and J genes are TRBV24-1 and TRBJ2-1; D might be TRBD2 (5 bases). CDR3 length: 13 residues. V gave up 9 bases and J gave up 3 bases, with 11 bases separating them. Germline values: CDR1 KGHDR, CDR2 SFDVKD. The CDR3 DNA is TGTGCCACCGAAGCGGAAATCTACAATGAGCAGTTCTTC. Amino acid sequence: CATEAEIYNEQFF.

This clonotype was found many times. The chain recombines TRBV19 with TRBJ2-1, with 10 bases aligning to TRBD1. The germline gives CDR1 LNHDA, CDR2 SQIVND (reference sequence). CDR3 length equals 15 residues. The junction had 5 bases not matched to a gene; V was cut back by 3 bases and J by 6 bases. The chain's CDR3 is CASSIGTGDFNEQFF. CDR3 DNA sequence: TGTGCCAGTAGTATCGGGACAGGGGATTTCAATGAGCAGTTCTTC.

This rearrangement joins TRBV29-1 to TRBJ2-7; D gene unclear. V was cut by 6 bases and J by 0 bases, with 15 bases left in between. Germline V gene data show CDR1 as SQVTM and CDR2 as ANQGSEA. CDR3 size: 14 residues. The CDR3 is CSVASKSVSYEQYF. CDR3 coding DNA: TGCAGCGTCGCGAGCAAAAGCGTCTCCTACGAGCAGTACTTC.

The V call is TRBV24-1, the J call TRBJ2-1, with D hard to call. The CDR3 extends over 15 amino acids. Looked up from germline, CDR1 is KGHDR and CDR2 is SFDVKD. V gave up 2 bases and J gave up 7 bases, with 14 bases separating them. The DNA of the CDR3 is TGTGCCACCAGTGATTCCCCGGGTAGTCGGAATGAGCAGTTCTTC. This gives the protein CATSDSPGSRNEQFF.

This clonotype was seen at least ten times. V gene TRBV29-1 combines with J gene TRBJ2-3; D possibly corresponds to TRBD1 (5 bases). Germline V lookup: CDR1 SQVTM, CDR2 ANQGSEA. The CDR3 has 14 amino acids. The V end lost 4 bases, the J end lost 4 bases, and 15 bases lay between the germline ends. The CDR3 loop reads CSVAGASSPDTQYF. The CDR3 DNA follows: TGCAGCGTTGCTGGGGCCAGTAGCCCAGATACGCAGTATTTT.

This clonotype was found many times. This sequence joins TRBV3-1 and TRBJ1-1; D is ambiguous. The V and J ends lost 1 base and 6 bases respectively, with 12 bases between them. Germline V lookup: CDR1 LGHDT, CDR2 YNNKEL (reference sequence). CDR3 length: 14 amino acids. The CDR3 region is CASSQVTGSAEAFF. The DNA of the CDR3 is TGTGCCAGCAGCCAAGTCACGGGGTCGGCTGAAGCTTTCTTT.

V and J are TRBV5-5 and TRBJ2-7, with D possibly matching TRBD1 (5 bases). V was pared by 4 bases and J by 5 bases, with 13 bases between. This CDR3 has 13 amino acids. CDR1 SGHKS and CDR2 YYEKEE come from the germline V gene (reference sequence). In DNA, the CDR3 is TGTGCCAGCAGCCCCGGGCTCAGGGACGAGCAGTACGTC. It translates to CASSPGLRDEQYV.

This clonotype has a count of ten or more. CDR3 sequence: CASSVEDSGVYEQYF. CDR3 coding DNA: TGTGCCAGCAGCGTAGAGGATAGCGGGGTCTACGAGCAGTACTTC. The chain carries TRBV9 and TRBJ2-7; 8 nucleotides align to TRBD2. The V segment lost 0 bases and the J segment 3 bases; nucleotides outside the gene matches: 5. CDR1 SGDLS and CDR2 YYNGEE come from the germline V gene. The CDR3 has 15 residues. The whole variable domain, filled in from reference TRBV9 and TRBJ2-7, reads DSGVTQTPKHLITATGQRVTLRCSPRSGDLSVYWYQQSLDQGLQFLIQYYNGEERAKGNILERFSAQQFPDLHSELNLSSLELGDSALYFCASSVEDSGVYEQYFGPGTRLTVT.

The chain has TRBV7-2 and TRBJ2-3; D remains ambiguous. The CDR3 has 13 residues. Trimming left V 2 bases short and J 0 bases short, with 3 bases between. Per germline, CDR1 SGHTA and CDR2 FQGNSA. The CDR3 loop is CASSLISTDTQYF. The CDR3 nucleotides read TGTGCCAGCAGCTTAATAAGCACAGATACGCAGTATTTT.